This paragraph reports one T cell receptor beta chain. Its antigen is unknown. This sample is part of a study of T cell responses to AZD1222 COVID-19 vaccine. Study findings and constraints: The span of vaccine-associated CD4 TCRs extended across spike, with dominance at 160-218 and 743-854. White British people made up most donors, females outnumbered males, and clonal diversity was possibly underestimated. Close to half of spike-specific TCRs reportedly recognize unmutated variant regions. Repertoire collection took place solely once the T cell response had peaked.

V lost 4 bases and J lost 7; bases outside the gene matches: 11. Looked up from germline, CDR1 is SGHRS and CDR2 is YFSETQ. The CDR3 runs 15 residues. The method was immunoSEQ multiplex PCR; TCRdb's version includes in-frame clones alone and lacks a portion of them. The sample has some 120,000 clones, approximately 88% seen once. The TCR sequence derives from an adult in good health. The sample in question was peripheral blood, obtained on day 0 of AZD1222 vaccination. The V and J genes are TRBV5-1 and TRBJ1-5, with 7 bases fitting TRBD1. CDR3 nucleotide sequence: TGCGCCAGCAGCCCCACAGGGGACAGTGGACAGCCCCAGCATTTT. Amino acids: CASSPTGDSGQPQHF. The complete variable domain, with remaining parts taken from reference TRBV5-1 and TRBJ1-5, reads KAGVTQTPRYLIKTRGQQVTLSCSPISGHRSVSWYQQTPGQGLQFLFEYFSETQRNKGNFPGRFSGRQFSNSRSEMNVSTLELGDSALYLCASSPTGDSGQPQHFGDGTRLSIL.